A selection of T cell receptor beta chains follows, all from one sample in a study of T-cell memory formation after mild COVID-19. TCRdb used MiXCR to reprocess the 5' RACE reads, holding one entry per CDR3 protein. The profile shows about 180,000 distinct CDR3 sequences, 15% to 20% of them singletons. The material sequenced was PBMCs or a T cell subset sorted from them (not recorded which). These receptors were taken from a man between 18 and 29 years old who had mild COVID-19 (a few samples of this study predate the infection). Cell type and time point are not known. CDR3s include the opening cysteine and the closing phenylalanine or tryptophan. Each record gives: V gene, J gene, CDR3 protein.

TRBV28	TRBJ1-3	CASRRQVSGNTIYF
TRBV2	TRBJ2-3	CASSGLAGPYDTQYF
TRBV20-1	TRBJ1-1	CSAIRTGNTEAFF
TRBV18	TRBJ2-7	CASSPGASGEQYF
TRBV7-6	TRBJ2-2	CASKLSSWAGELFF
TRBV4-1	TRBJ2-3	CASSLGPNTQYF
TRBV20-1	TRBJ2-5	CSAPVGSGGWRETQYF
TRBV10-1	TRBJ2-4	CASSPGGEGIQYF
TRBV2	TRBJ1-4	CASSPEGRGQKLFF
TRBV5-1	TRBJ1-1	CASRDPGKNTEAFF
TRBV12-3/TRBV12-4	TRBJ1-4	CASSLRFTGGGKLFF
TRBV5-5	TRBJ2-5	CASSLGRGLGGTQYF
TRBV5-1	TRBJ2-1	CASSLLISSYNEQFF
TRBV5-1	TRBJ2-3	CASSLWGAGTDTQYF
TRBV6-5	TRBJ2-5	CASSYTGLYQETQYF
TRBV5-1	TRBJ1-1	CASSSPLWDAMNTEAFF
TRBV2	TRBJ1-5	CASSEAGQPQHF
TRBV6-5	TRBJ2-7	CASRRDRPPYEQYF
TRBV29-1	TRBJ2-1	CSVEGAATWPYNEQFF
TRBV6-1	TRBJ1-1	CASSEWTREAFF
TRBV10-2	TRBJ2-6	CASTYVGRAFSGANVLTF
TRBV7-2	TRBJ1-2	CASSPGRNYGYTF
TRBV6-1	TRBJ1-5	CASAGGPGQGFNQPQHF
TRBV5-1	TRBJ1-2	CASSPGGATYGYTF
TRBV5-1	TRBJ2-7	CASSTGQGAYEQYF
TRBV7-6	TRBJ2-2	CASSLGTGITASTGELFF
TRBV7-8	TRBJ2-1	CASSLAESSYNEQFF
TRBV5-6	TRBJ2-4	CASSLAQGGIQYF
TRBV20-1	TRBJ1-3	CSATGTVVNTIYF
TRBV4-3	TRBJ2-7	CASSQGPFTYEQYF
TRBV7-2	TRBJ2-5	CASSFWGTQYF
TRBV6-2/TRBV6-3	TRBJ2-1	CASSWGQGRSDEQFF
TRBV27	TRBJ1-2	CASTPGDRVGYGYTF
TRBV28	TRBJ1-2	CASRLGGNYGYTF
TRBV5-1	TRBJ1-1	CASSLGAGQGAEAFF
TRBV5-5	TRBJ2-2	CASALGPTGELFF
TRBV6-6	TRBJ1-2	CASSLGVGYGYTF
TRBV6-2/TRBV6-3	TRBJ2-2	CATVVGGANTGELFF
TRBV5-1	TRBJ2-5	CASSLGQHGETQYF
TRBV21-1	TRBJ2-2	CASSKARGTGELFF
TRBV9	TRBJ2-3	CASSVHLKAGATDTQYF
TRBV28	TRBJ2-3	CASSRSTGATDTQYF
TRBV6-1	TRBJ2-2	CASSELTRELFF
TRBV5-1	TRBJ1-5	CASSLGGQGYQPQHF
TRBV9	TRBJ2-3	CASSVGGFTDTQYF
TRBV6-5	TRBJ1-2	CASSLRTGPSPRDYGYTF
TRBV7-2	TRBJ2-3	CASSWVSGGLDGDTQYF
TRBV7-8	TRBJ1-1	CASSLVSWGTEAFF
TRBV4-1	TRBJ1-3	CASSQHGQGNGNTIYF
TRBV6-5	TRBJ2-1	CASSTTSGGTYNEQFF
TRBV5-1	TRBJ2-3	CASSPGVAVRTDTQYF
TRBV7-9	TRBJ2-3	CASSLNRASSTDTQYF
TRBV2	TRBJ1-5	CASSEEGGQPQHF
TRBV6-1	TRBJ2-2	CASSVNPGELIF
TRBV6-5	TRBJ1-2	CASSYSGWTRDGYTF
TRBV7-3	TRBJ2-1	CASSFVAGGPSNEQFF